The 20 T cell receptor beta chains reported below all come from one sample, sequenced in a study of cytomegalovirus exposure and HLA in healthy donors. The PCR had 60 Vbeta and 13 Jbeta primers. The table came from immunoSEQ multiplex PCR; TCRdb's copy has only in-frame clones and leaves some out. In the table there are approximately 250,000 clones, approximately 85% of which are singletons. The sequencing sample was made of PBMCs. These receptors all come from a girl aged 2 to 9 in good health and CMV-seronegative.

The rearrangement links TRBV6-5 to TRBJ1-3, with 8 bases identical to TRBD1. This CDR3 spans 14 amino acids. Per the germline V gene, CDR1 is MNHEY and CDR2 is SVGAGI. V trimming: 6 bases; J trimming: 1 base; junction bases outside the gene matches: 2. CDR3 sequence: CASSWTGSGNTIYF. The DNA for the CDR3 is TGTGCCAGCAGCTGGACAGGGTCTGGAAACACCATATATTTT.

The chain couples TRBV5-6 to TRBJ2-1, with 7 bases that match TRBD2. Trimming cost V 3 bases and J 7 bases; bases outside gene matches: 13. CDR1 is SGHDT and CDR2 is YYEEEE in the germline V gene. The CDR3 is 16 amino acids. The CDR3 bases are TGTGCCAGCAGCTCCCTGACTAGCTGGGGGGGGAATGAGCAGTTCTTC. Its protein product is CASSSLTSWGGNEQFF.

This clone was observed once. This chain uses TRBV30 with TRBJ2-1; TRBD1 agrees at 8 bases. Germline lookup yields CDR1 GTSNPN and CDR2 SVGIG (reference sequence). The V gene end was trimmed by 0 bases and the J gene end by 1 base; junction bases not matched to a gene: 11. The CDR3 extends over 18 amino acids. CDR3 protein: CAWSVKPPRDRSYNEQFF. Here the CDR3 DNA reads TGTGCCTGGAGTGTAAAACCTCCCCGGGACAGGTCCTACAATGAGCAGTTCTTC.

The rearrangement uses TRBV30 and TRBJ2-1; TRBD2 aligns across 14 bases. V was pared by 4 bases and J by 9 bases, with 11 bases of the junction left unmatched. The CDR3 loop spans 16 amino acids. Germline V lookup: CDR1 GTSNPN, CDR2 SVGIG (reference sequence). In nucleotides, the CDR3 is TGTGCCTGGACAAAAACGGGACTAGCGGGAGCTGGTGAGCAGTTCTTC. Residues: CAWTKTGLAGAGEQFF.

V and J are TRBV30 and TRBJ2-1; TRBD2 agrees at 7 bases. CDR3 length equals 15 residues. V lost 3 bases to trimming and J lost 4 bases; unmatched junction nucleotides: 9. Germline V gene data show CDR1 as GTSNPN and CDR2 as SVGIG (reference sequence). The CDR3 DNA follows: TGTGCCTGGAGGGACCAAAGCGGGGTGTACAATGAGCAGTTCTTC. It codes for CAWRDQSGVYNEQFF.

V usage is TRBV2 and J usage is TRBJ2-5, with TRBD2 matching 7 bases. This CDR3 spans 13 amino acids. From germline, CDR1 is SNHLY and CDR2 FYNNEI. Germline trimming cut 4 bases from V and 5 bases from J; bases unmatched to any gene: 4. The CDR3 reads CASSAVGGETQYF. CDR3 in DNA: TGTGCCAGCAGTGCAGTGGGGGGGGAGACCCAGTACTTC.

The rearrangement joins TRBV2 to TRBJ1-1; D call uncertain. This CDR3 spans 14 amino acids. V lost 1 base and J lost 1, with 7 bases in between. Germline-derived CDR1 and CDR2 are SNHLY and FYNNEI. The CDR3 sequence: CASSEVTQNTEAFF. The CDR3 DNA follows: TGTGCCAGCAGTGAAGTGACACAGAACACTGAAGCTTTCTTT.

A word on this clone: One end of the junction is discordant with germline, which a read error may explain. The chain uses TRBV9 and TRBJ1-1; maybe TRBD1 (6 bases). This CDR3 spans 13 amino acids. Looked up from germline, CDR1 is SGDLS and CDR2 is YYNGEE. CDR3: CASSVVGDTEAFF. As DNA, the CDR3 is TGTGCCAGCAGCGTAGTCGGGGACACCGAAGCTTTCTTT.

This clone was counted only a few times. The CDR3 DNA reads TGTGCCAGCATATCGTGGGCTAACACTGAAGCTTTCTTT. Amino acids: CASISWANTEAFF. The chain joins TRBV2 to TRBJ1-1; D ambiguous. CDR1 SNHLY and CDR2 FYNNEI come from the germline V gene. The CDR3 consists of 13 residues. V was pared by 7 bases and J by 2 bases, with 11 bases between.

This rearrangement joins TRBV27 to TRBJ2-7, with 8 bases identical to TRBD1. Trimming at V came to 8 bases and at J to 0 bases, leaving 6 bases not matched to a gene. The CDR3 length is 14 residues. Germline V CDR1 and CDR2: MNHEY, SMNVEV (reference sequence). CDR3 region: CASQVDRGSYEQYF. CDR3 sequence (DNA): TGTGCCAGCCAAGTCGACAGGGGCTCCTACGAGCAGTACTTC.

The count of this clone is one. V and J are TRBV30 and TRBJ1-6; perhaps TRBD1 as D (5 bases). CDR3 length: 16 residues. Germline CDR1 and CDR2: GTSNPN and SVGIG (reference sequence). The germline V and J ends were trimmed by 3 bases and 8 bases, with 20 bases remaining between them. DNA for the CDR3: TGTGCCTGGAGGGCCCTTCGGCAGGGTGGTTATTCACCCCTCCACTTT. Encoded protein: CAWRALRQGGYSPLHF. The complete variable domain, with remaining parts taken from reference TRBV30 and TRBJ1-6, reads SQTIHQWPATLVQPVGSPLSLECTVEGTSNPNLYWYRQAAGRGLQLLFYSVGIGQISSEVPQNLSASRPQDRQFILSSKKLLLSDSGFYLCAWRALRQGGYSPLHFGNGTRLTVT.

This CDR3 is CASSDRGGELFF. The CDR3 DNA is TGTGCCAGCAGTGATCGGGGCGGGGAGCTGTTTTTT. The rearrangement joins TRBV2 to TRBJ2-2; weak D call: TRBD2 (5 bases). V lost 3 bases and J 7 bases, leaving 6 bases between the germline ends. The CDR3 extends over 12 amino acids. Germline CDR1 SNHLY, CDR2 FYNNEI.

The chain uses TRBV27 and TRBJ2-2; possible D gene TRBD2, 5 bases. This CDR3 spans 14 amino acids. CDR1 and CDR2 (germline): MNHEY, SMNVEV (reference sequence). The V end lost 6 bases, the J end lost 0 bases, and 8 bases lay between the germline ends. Here the CDR3 reads CASRGSANTGELFF. In DNA, the CDR3 is TGTGCCAGCAGGGGTAGCGCGAACACCGGGGAGCTGTTTTTT.

The chain combines TRBV7-2 with TRBJ1-2; D gene unclear. In germline, CDR1 is SGHTA, CDR2 FQGNSA. CDR3 length: 13 residues. V was pared by 1 base and J by 2 bases, with 5 bases between. The CDR3 here is CASSLDSNYGYTF. The CDR3 nucleotides are TGTGCCAGCAGCTTAGACAGCAACTATGGCTACACCTTC.

CDR3 in DNA: TGTGCCAGCAGACTCCAGGGGGCCACAGATACGCAGTATTTT. It yields the protein CASRLQGATDTQYF. The rearrangement uses TRBV6-1 and TRBJ2-3; 8 positions agree with TRBD1. The germline V gene has CDR1 MNHNS and CDR2 SASEGT. Germline trimming cut 6 bases from V and 2 bases from J; bases unmatched to any gene: 4. The CDR3 runs 14 residues.

The chain carries TRBV30 and TRBJ1-6; 8 bases are shared with TRBD1. The CDR3 totals 14 residues. Germline V gene lookup returns CDR1 GTSNPN and CDR2 SVGIG (reference sequence). V lost 5 bases, J lost 10 bases, and 10 bases stayed unmatched. Written as DNA, the CDR3 is TGTGCCTGGGATCCCGGGACAGGTAGATCACCCCTCCACTTT. Its translation: CAWDPGTGRSPLHF.

This CDR3 is CASSRNRRGLVETQYF. The CDR3 DNA reads TGTGCCAGCTCACGCAACAGGAGAGGCTTGGTGGAGACCCAGTACTTC. V gene TRBV18 combines with J gene TRBJ2-5, with D tentatively TRBD1 (5 bases). Trimming cost V 4 bases and J 5 bases, with 20 bases left between them. CDR3 length: 16 residues. CDR1 and CDR2 from the germline V gene are KGHSH and LQKENI.

J is TRBJ1-5 and V is TRBV19; 7 nucleotides agree with TRBD1. The CDR3 totals 17 residues. Germline V gives CDR1 LNHDA, CDR2 SQIVND (reference sequence). V trimming: 5 bases; J trimming: 2 bases; junction bases outside the gene matches: 12. CDR3 in amino acids: CASSSRDSRNRNQPQHF. The CDR3 DNA reads TGTGCCAGTAGTTCCCGGGACAGTCGGAACCGCAATCAGCCCCAGCATTTT.

The chain has TRBV4-2 and TRBJ2-1, with TRBD2 matching over 8 bases. The CDR3 consists of 17 residues. Germline CDR1 LGHNA, CDR2 YNFKEQ. Unmatched junction bases numbered 6, after V lost 1 base and J lost 1 base. CDR3 DNA sequence: TGTGCCAGCAGCCAAGGTGATAGCGGGGCATCCTACAATGAGCAGTTCTTC. Encoded protein: CASSQGDSGASYNEQFF.

The rearrangement links TRBV6-1 to TRBJ2-1; maybe TRBD1 (5 bases). V was clipped by 2 bases and J by 11 bases, with 10 bases between them. This CDR3 is 12 amino acids long. Looked up from germline, CDR1 is MNHNS and CDR2 is SASEGT. The CDR3 reads CASSEPGRKQFF. CDR3 in DNA: TGTGCCAGCAGTGAACCAGGGCGAAAGCAGTTCTTC.